The source of this T cell receptor (beta chain) is a study of cytomegalovirus exposure and HLA in healthy donors. As to this clone: What it binds is not known.

Study results and caveats: A few V segments could not be told apart, such as TRBV6-2 and TRBV6-3, and were left out. It has been reported that TCR beta sequences accurately predicted the HLA-A and HLA-B alleles of most subjects.

The study ran its PCR with 60 Vbeta and 13 Jbeta primers. The method was immunoSEQ multiplex PCR; TCRdb's version includes in-frame clones alone and lacks a portion of them. The table records 100,000 to 120,000 clones, around 82% of them present only once. The CDR3 is 16 residues long. From germline, CDR1 is LNHDA and CDR2 SQIVND (reference sequence). V was cut by 3 bases and J by 5 bases, with 17 bases left in between. The TCR originated in a woman in her twenties or thirties in good health and CMV-seropositive. This chain links TRBV19 with TRBJ2-1; D might be TRBD1 (6 bases). The sample was PBMCs. The CDR3 coding sequence is TGTGCCAGTAGTATTTCCTGGCAGGGGTCGAACAATGAGCAGTTCTTC. It yields the protein CASSISWQGSNNEQFF.